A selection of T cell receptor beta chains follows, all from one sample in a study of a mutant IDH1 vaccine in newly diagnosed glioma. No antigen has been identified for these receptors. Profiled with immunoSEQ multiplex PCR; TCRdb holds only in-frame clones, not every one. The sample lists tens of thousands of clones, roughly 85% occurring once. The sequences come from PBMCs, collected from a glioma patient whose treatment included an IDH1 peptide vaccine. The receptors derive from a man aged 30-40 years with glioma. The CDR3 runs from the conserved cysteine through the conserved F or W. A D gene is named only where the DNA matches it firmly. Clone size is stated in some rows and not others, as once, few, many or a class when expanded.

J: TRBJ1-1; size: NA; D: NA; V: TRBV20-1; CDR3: CSVTPFTEAFF; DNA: TGCAGTGTCACGCCCTTTACTGAAGCTTTCTTT
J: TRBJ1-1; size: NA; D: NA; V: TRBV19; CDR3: CASSIGRRELNTEAFF; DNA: TGTGCCAGTAGTATAGGTAGAAGGGAGCTGAACACTGAAGCTTTCTTT
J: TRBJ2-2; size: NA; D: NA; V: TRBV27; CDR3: CASRNSNTGELFF; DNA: TGTGCCAGCAGGAACAGTAACACCGGGGAGCTGTTTTTT
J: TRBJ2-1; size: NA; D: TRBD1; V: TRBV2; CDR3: CATSGQGNYNEQFF; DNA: TGTGCCACCTCCGGACAGGGGAACTACAATGAGCAGTTCTTC
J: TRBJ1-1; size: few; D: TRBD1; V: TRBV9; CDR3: CASSGGQGHTEAFF; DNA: TGTGCCAGCAGCGGGGGACAGGGGCACACTGAAGCTTTCTTT
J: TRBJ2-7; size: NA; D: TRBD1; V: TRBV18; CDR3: CASSRSPGTGIENSYEQYF; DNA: TGTGCCAGCTCACGCAGTCCCGGGACAGGGATCGAAAACTCCTACGAGCAGTACTTC
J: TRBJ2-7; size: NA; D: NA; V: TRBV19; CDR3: CASSIQQGGYEQYF; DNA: TGTGCCAGTAGTATTCAACAGGGTGGCTACGAGCAGTACTTC
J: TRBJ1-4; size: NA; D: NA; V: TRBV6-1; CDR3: CASSEAGATNEKLFF; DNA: TGTGCCAGCAGTGAAGCGGGGGCAACTAATGAAAAACTGTTTTTT
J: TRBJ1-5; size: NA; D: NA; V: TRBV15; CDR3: CATSRARGSNQPQHF; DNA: TGTGCCACCAGCAGAGCCAGGGGTAGCAATCAGCCCCAGCATTTT
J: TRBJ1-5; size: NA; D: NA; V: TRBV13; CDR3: CASSLSANQPQHF; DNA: TGTGCCAGCAGCTTATCCGCGAATCAGCCCCAGCATTTT
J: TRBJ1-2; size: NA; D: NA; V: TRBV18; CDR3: CASSSRQPDGYTF; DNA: TGTGCCAGCTCATCACGTCAGCCGGATGGCTACACCTTC
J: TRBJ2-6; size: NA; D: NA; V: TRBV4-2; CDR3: CASSHSGSGANVLTF; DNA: TGTGCCAGCAGTCATTCCGGTTCAGGGGCCAACGTCCTGACTTTC
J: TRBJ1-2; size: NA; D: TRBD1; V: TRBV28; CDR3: CASGGGTGNGYTF; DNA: TGTGCCAGCGGAGGGGGGACAGGAAATGGCTACACCTTC
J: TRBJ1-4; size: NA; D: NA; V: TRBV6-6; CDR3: CASSYSANEKLFF; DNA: TGTGCCAGCAGTTACTCGGCCAATGAAAAACTGTTTTTT
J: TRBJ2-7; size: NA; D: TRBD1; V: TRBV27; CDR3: CASRLQGSFGYEQYF; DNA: TGTGCCAGCAGACTACAGGGGAGCTTTGGCTACGAGCAGTACTTC